Listed here are 26 T cell receptor beta chains from one sample, sequenced in a study of human T cells and chemical hapten exposure. Time point in this sample: patch test 1, 2 weeks after DPC sensitization. Treatment of the sample: therapeutic diphenylcyclopropenone sensitization with weekly scalp DPC. RNA extraction used unfractionated whole blood as the source of total RNA. One entry per CDR3 protein results from TCRdb running MiXCR on the RACE reads. The repertoire holds under 60,000 distinct CDR3 sequences, with 9.5% to 12% as singletons. The starting material was whole blood, obtained in connection with sensitization to the hapten diphenylcyclopropenone (DPC). The receptors originated from a woman aged 40 to 50 with alopecia areata. Some clones in this sample may be carry-over from other donors' samples.

This clonotype has ten or more counts. This chain joins TRBV7-2 and TRBJ1-6; D is uncertain. CDR1 SGHTA and CDR2 FQGNSA come from the germline V gene. Trimming took 2 bases from V and 7 from J, leaving 18 bases between them. This CDR3 comprises 17 residues. The CDR3 loop reads CASSLSSLGMQNSPLHF. DNA of the CDR3: TGTGCCAGCAGCTTATCCTCCCTCGGTATGCAAAATTCACCCCTCCACTTT.

The chain links TRBV11-3 to TRBJ2-3; 10 bases align to TRBD2. The germline CDR1 and CDR2 sequences are SGHNT and YENEEA. With 5 bases clipped from V and 6 bases from J, the junction kept 5 bases outside the gene matches. The CDR3 runs 14 residues. The CDR3, as DNA: TGTGCCAGCAGCCCCCCGGGACTAGCGGATACGCAGTATTTT. Encoded protein: CASSPPGLADTQYF.

J is TRBJ1-5 and V is TRBV4-1; TRBD1 agrees at 11 bases. The CDR3 is 14 amino acids. V was pared by 4 bases and J by 7 bases, with 3 bases of the junction left unmatched. The germline CDR1 and CDR2 sequences are MGHRA and YSYEKL. CDR3 protein: CASSPGTGGQPQHF. The CDR3 DNA reads as TGCGCCAGCAGCCCCGGGACAGGGGGGCAGCCCCAGCATTTT.

This clonotype was counted only a few times. The chain uses TRBV24-1 and TRBJ2-1, with 11 bases lining up with TRBD2. The CDR3 has 20 amino acids. Trimming removed 4 bases from V and 4 bases from J; junction bases left unmatched: 17. Germline values: CDR1 KGHDR, CDR2 SFDVKD. CDR3 sequence (DNA): TGTGCCACCAGTGACCCACCCCTAGCGGGAGGTTCGACGGGTTACAATGAGCAGTTCTTC. It specifies CATSDPPLAGGSTGYNEQFF.

The sample holds many counts of this clonotype. This sequence joins TRBV7-8 and TRBJ2-7; perhaps TRBD1 as D (6 bases). The CDR3 sequence is 15 residues long. The V gene's germline CDR1 is SGHVS and CDR2 FQNEAQ. Trimming cost V 2 bases and J 3 bases, with 14 bases left between them. CDR3 residues: CASSLRGNRVYEQYF. The CDR3 bases are TGTGCCAGCAGCTTAAGGGGGAACAGGGTCTACGAGCAGTACTTC.

This clonotype was seen a handful of times. The J gene is TRBJ1-2, the V gene TRBV29-1, with D possibly being TRBD1 (5 bases). V lost 5 bases, J lost 4 bases, and 11 bases lay in between. Germline CDR1 is SQVTM and CDR2 is ANQGSEA. CDR3 length equals 12 residues. The CDR3 region is CSVIQGSYGYTF. For the CDR3, the DNA is TGCAGCGTTATTCAGGGCAGCTATGGCTACACCTTC.

This clonotype was seen more than once but under ten times. The rearrangement joins TRBV6-6 to TRBJ2-7, with TRBD2 identical over 10 bases. This CDR3 spans 14 amino acids. Germline assignment: CDR1 MNHNY and CDR2 SVGAGI (reference sequence). Germline trimming cut 5 bases from V and 5 bases from J; bases unmatched to any gene: 6. CDR3 in amino acids: CASSASGRRNEQYF. CDR3 coding DNA: TGTGCCAGCAGTGCTAGCGGGAGACGGAACGAGCAGTACTTC.

V usage is TRBV19 and J usage is TRBJ2-2; D uncertain. Germline CDR1 and CDR2: LNHDA and SQIVND (reference sequence). Trimming cost V 6 bases and J 0 bases, with 11 bases left between them. This CDR3 is built from 15 residues. This CDR3 is CASSFGAANTGELFF. The CDR3 coding sequence is TGTGCCAGTAGCTTTGGCGCCGCGAACACCGGGGAGCTGTTTTTT. The full variable domain, with the rest looked up from reference TRBV19 and TRBJ2-2, is DGGITQSPKYLFRKEGQNVTLSCEQNLNHDAMYWYRQDPGQGLRLIYYSQIVNDFQKGDIAEGYSVSREKKESFPLTVTSAQKNPTAFYLCASSFGAANTGELFFGEGSRLTVL.

The table lists this clonotype with many counts. The J gene is TRBJ1-5, the V gene TRBV20-1; weak D call: TRBD1 (5 bases). This CDR3 is built from 16 residues. Between the trimmed V and J ends, which lost 0 bases and 7 bases, there was a span of 19 bases. Germline V CDR1 and CDR2: DFQATT, SNEGSKA (reference sequence). The CDR3 DNA follows: TGCAGTGCTAGAGAGAGGGGACCGGCGGACCGGCAGCCCCAGCATTTT. Translation gives CSARERGPADRQPQHF.

This clonotype was counted only a few times. V usage is TRBV28 and J usage is TRBJ2-7; the D call may be TRBD1 or TRBD2 (5 bases each). Germline-derived CDR1 and CDR2 are MDHEN and SYDVKM. This CDR3 has 15 amino acids. Deletions cut 7 bases from V and 0 bases from J, with 16 bases between. The CDR3 reads CASNNQGRSSYEQYF. CDR3 in DNA: TGTGCCAGCAACAACCAGGGACGAAGCTCCTACGAGCAGTACTTC.

J is TRBJ1-2 and V is TRBV28; the D is unclear. The CDR3 is 12 amino acids. V was clipped by 10 bases and J by 1 base, with 10 bases between them. The germline CDR1 and CDR2 sequences are MDHEN and SYDVKM. CDR3 sequence (DNA): TGTGCCACCACGGTGGGTAACTATGGCTACACCTTC. This encodes CATTVGNYGYTF.

The gene calls are TRBV19 and TRBJ2-7; no definite D call. CDR3 size: 12 residues. Between the trimmed V and J ends, which lost 5 bases and 6 bases, there was a span of 11 bases. CDR1 is LNHDA, CDR2 SQIVND, per germline (reference sequence). CDR3 DNA: TGTGCCAGTAGTGTCCCCCCGGGCGAGCAGTACTTC. As protein: CASSVPPGEQYF.

This clonotype has a count of ten or more. The chain combines TRBV18 with TRBJ1-5; D ambiguous. Germline CDR1 is KGHSH and CDR2 is LQKENI. The V gene lost 3 bases and the J gene lost 0 bases, with 9 bases spanning the gap. The CDR3 covers 15 residues. In DNA, the CDR3 is TGTGCCAGCTCACCGGTTCAGAGTAGCAATCAGCCCCAGCATTTT. Protein product: CASSPVQSSNQPQHF.

Many counts were recorded for this clonotype. The chain carries TRBV12-3 or TRBV12-4 and TRBJ2-7; either TRBD1 or TRBD2 may fit D (7 bases each). V lost 7 bases and J lost 6, with 19 bases in between. The CDR3 has 14 residues. In DNA, the CDR3 is TGTGCCAGCAACCCCCAGGGGGGGCTAGGCGAGCAGTACTTC. Protein product: CASNPQGGLGEQYF.

In its sample, this clonotype was seen many times. CDR3 sequence: CSVVDSVNQPQHF. The CDR3 region has the DNA TGCAGCGTCGTTGACAGCGTCAATCAGCCCCAGCATTTT. The chain carries TRBV29-1 and TRBJ1-5; D is possibly TRBD1 (5 bases). The V and J ends lost 6 bases and 3 bases respectively, with 12 bases between them. Germline V gene lookup returns CDR1 SQVTM and CDR2 ANQGSEA. The CDR3 runs 13 residues. Using reference TRBV29-1 and TRBJ1-5 for the parts outside the CDR3, the full variable domain is SAVISQKPSRDICQRGTSLTIQCQVDSQVTMMFWYRQQPGQSLTLIATANQGSEATYESGFVIDKFPISRPNLTFSTLTVSNMSPEDSSIYLCSVVDSVNQPQHFGDGTRLSIL.

Ten or more counts support this clonotype. This chain connects TRBV19 to TRBJ2-1, with 10 nucleotides matching TRBD2. With 2 bases clipped from V and 2 bases from J, the junction kept 3 bases outside the gene matches. This CDR3 comprises 16 residues. Germline V CDR1 and CDR2: LNHDA, SQIVND (reference sequence). DNA for the CDR3: TGTGCCAGTAGTATAACCCTAGCGGGAGCCTACAATGAGCAGTTCTTC. Residues: CASSITLAGAYNEQFF.

The J gene is TRBJ2-3, the V gene TRBV14; D call uncertain. Trimming removed 0 bases from V and 13 bases from J, with 11 bases in between. The CDR3 has 12 amino acids. CDR1 is SGHDN, CDR2 FVKESK, per germline. The CDR3 spells CASSQDRIREYF. The CDR3, as DNA: TGTGCCAGCAGCCAAGACAGGATACGGGAGTATTTT.

This clonotype was recorded many times. The chain uses TRBV9 and TRBJ2-5; D unresolved. This CDR3 has 13 amino acids. The germline gives CDR1 SGDLS, CDR2 YYNGEE. V lost 0 bases to trimming and J lost 4 bases, with 7 bases between them. Written as DNA, the CDR3 is TGTGCCAGCAGCGTAGGCCCGGCAGAGACCCAGTACTTC. Residues: CASSVGPAETQYF.

The J gene is TRBJ2-1, the V gene TRBV5-1; 13 nucleotides agree with TRBD2. The germline V gene encodes CDR1 SGHRS and CDR2 YFSETQ. V lost 2 bases and J lost 8; bases outside the gene matches: 4. The CDR3 contains 15 residues. The CDR3 sequence: CASSFTSGRGDEQFF. The CDR3 nucleotides are TGCGCCAGCAGCTTCACTAGCGGGAGGGGAGATGAGCAGTTCTTC.

This clonotype was counted at least ten times. The chain couples TRBV16 to TRBJ1-4; D uncertain. The germline V gene has CDR1 KGHSY and CDR2 FQNENV. This CDR3 is 14 amino acids long. Trimming stripped 3 bases from V and 3 bases from J, with 8 bases between. The CDR3 nucleotides read TGTGCCAGCAGCCATTGGACCCCTAATGAAAAACTGTTTTTT. This translates into CASSHWTPNEKLFF.

This clonotype has at least ten counts. The chain joins TRBV7-8 to TRBJ1-6; 7 nucleotides agree with TRBD1. CDR3 length equals 14 residues. Looked up from germline, CDR1 is SGHVS and CDR2 is FQNEAQ. Trimming took 1 base from V and 8 from J; bases not matched to a gene: 2. The CDR3 coding sequence is TGTGCCAGCAGCTTAGGAACAGGGGATTCACCCCTCCACTTT. It yields the protein CASSLGTGDSPLHF.

Remarks on this clonotype: Given a far larger clone just one base away, this is likely a sequencing read error. The chain employs TRBV7-2 and TRBJ2-1, with D unclear. Germline lookup yields CDR1 SGHTA and CDR2 FQGNSA. This CDR3 has 11 residues. CDR3 in DNA: TGTGCCAGCAGCTCCCACAATGAGCAGTTCTTC. It encodes CASSSHNEQFF. The full variable domain, in which reference TRBV7-2 and TRBJ2-1 provide the parts outside the CDR3, is GAGVSQSPSNKVTEKGKDVELRCDPISGHTALYWYRQSLGQGLEFLIYFQGNSAPDKSGLPSDRFSAERTGGSVSTLTIQRTQQEDSAVYLCASSSHNEQFFGPGTRLTVL.

The V call is TRBV10-3, the J call TRBJ1-3; tentatively, D is TRBD1 (6 bases). Between the trimmed V and J ends, which lost 7 bases and 0 bases, there was a span of 13 bases. The CDR3 is made up of 15 amino acids. Germline values: CDR1 ENHRY, CDR2 SYGVKD. CDR3 sequence: CAITPDSGSGNTIYF. The CDR3 DNA sequence: TGTGCCATCACCCCGGACAGCGGCTCTGGAAACACCATATATTTT.

Many counts were recorded for this clonotype. The chain employs TRBV24-1 and TRBJ1-5; D unclear. The CDR3 runs to 13 residues. Trimming removed 4 bases from V and 0 bases from J, with 3 bases in between. Looked up from germline, CDR1 is KGHDR and CDR2 is SFDVKD. The CDR3 DNA is TGTGCCACCAGTGAAGATAGCAATCAGCCCCAGCATTTT. The encoded protein is CATSEDSNQPQHF.

This clonotype was observed many times. This chain connects TRBV6-2 or TRBV6-3 to TRBJ1-4; unclear D gene. The length of the CDR3 is 13 residues. V lost 7 bases, J lost 11 bases, and 17 bases lay in between. The germline V gene encodes CDR1 MNHEY and CDR2 SVGEGT. The CDR3 sequence is CASMRGRFGKLFF. CDR3 nucleotide sequence: TGTGCCAGCATGCGAGGACGGTTTGGGAAACTGTTTTTT.

This clonotype has just a few counts. The V gene is TRBV27, the J gene TRBJ1-5; no clear D. CDR1 and CDR2 (germline): MNHEY, SMNVEV (reference sequence). V lost 5 bases, J lost 7 bases, and 15 bases lay in between. The CDR3 has 14 amino acids. The CDR3 loop reads CASSPTQVMQPQHF. CDR3 sequence (DNA): TGTGCCAGCAGTCCGACCCAGGTAATGCAGCCCCAGCATTTT.